The present TCR beta chain was sequenced within a study of shared clonotypes between healthy human individuals. Naive CD8 cells lacked CD45RO and underwent positive selection for CCR7, leaving out terminally differentiated effector memory CD45RA+ cells. The CDR3 loop spans 17 amino acids. The germline V gene has CDR1 SEHNR and CDR2 FQNEAQ (reference sequence). V was clipped by 5 bases and J by 0 bases, with 20 bases between them. The authors ran the assay at deep level. Genomic DNA per cell subset filled all wells of several immunoSEQ plates. The repertoire was sequenced with immunoSEQ multiplex PCR; TCRdb's copy has only in-frame clones and lacks some. The sample has around 700,000 clones, about 91% seen once.

The sample taken for sequencing was naive CD8+ T cells sorted from blood. This sequence joins TRBV7-9 and TRBJ2-7; possible D gene TRBD2, 6 bases. The clonotype was recovered from a man aged 30 to 39 in good health. CDR3 in amino acids: CASSPRGTSFSSYEQYF. The CDR3, as DNA: TGTGCCAGCAGCCCACGTGGGACTTCCTTTAGCTCCTACGAGCAGTACTTC.